This T cell receptor (beta chain) was recovered during a study of blood T cell repertoires in COVID-19. Study as a whole: Specimens from acute and convalescent COVID-19 originated in the United States, Italy and Spain. T cells, B-cell-depleted T cells, or PBMCs provided the cDNA or gDNA that served as material.

In the original analysis: Estimated nucleated cell counts came from reference gene primer amplification. Profiling relied on immunoSEQ multiplex PCR, and the TCRdb table lists in-frame clones only, not all of them. That table gives V, J and clone size, and the DNA gave D and trimming. The table shows about 250,000 clones, with around 82% occurring only once. Germline CDR1 reads LGHNA; CDR2 reads YNFKEQ. The ends lost 5 bases at V and 2 bases at J; junction bases unmatched: 5. The CDR3 loop spans 16 amino acids. The age range of participants was about 18 to 90 years, with residence in about 25 US areas.

The chain is built from TRBV4-2 and TRBJ2-5; 13 bases line up with TRBD2. Sequencing was performed on PBMCs or T cells enriched from blood (not recorded which). The clonotype originates from a woman between 35 and 50 years old who had been exposed to COVID-19. The CDR3 DNA is TGTGCCAGCAGCTCACGACTAGCGGGAGGTCAAGAGACCCAGTACTTC. As protein: CASSSRLAGGQETQYF.